This T cell receptor (beta chain) was identified during a study of CD8+CD57+ T cells in acquired aplastic anemia. Patients chosen for sequencing had shown CD8+CD57+ cell expansion by flow cytometry. The template for TCR beta VDJ and CDR3 sequence profiling was genomic DNA. MiXCR was run by TCRdb on the reads, yielding one entry per CDR3 protein. The sample carries some 150,000 distinct CDR3 sequences, around half recorded once. This CDR3 region has 12 residues. CDR1 and CDR2 from the germline V gene are SNHLY and FYNNEI. V was cut by 4 bases and J by 14 bases, with 15 bases left in between. The source is a human donor with aplastic anemia. The sample comprised sorted CD4+, CD8+, or CD8+CD57+ T cells (not recorded which) from PBMCs. J is TRBJ1-5 and V is TRBV2; D remains ambiguous. Written as DNA, the CDR3 is TGTGCCAGCAGTGCAAGAGTGACGGACGAGCATTTT. Translated: CASSARVTDEHF.